Below are 6 T cell receptor beta chains sequenced from a single sample in a study of cytomegalovirus exposure and HLA in healthy donors. The PCR had 60 Vbeta and 13 Jbeta primers. TCRdb's table, derived via immunoSEQ multiplex PCR, lists solely in-frame clones and lacks some. The repertoire holds 200,000 to 250,000 clones, with approximately 81% as singletons. Sequencing was done on a sample of PBMCs. Receptor source: a human donor in good health.

The chain combines TRBV4-1 with TRBJ2-5, with 7 bases matching TRBD1. CDR3 length: 16 residues. Trimming took 3 bases from V and 2 from J; bases not matched to a gene: 9. Germline V lookup: CDR1 MGHRA, CDR2 YSYEKL. The CDR3 here is CASSHAGGLPQETQYF. In DNA, the CDR3 is TGCGCCAGCAGCCACGCAGGGGGTCTACCTCAAGAGACCCAGTACTTC.

V and J are TRBV30 and TRBJ2-7, with D maybe TRBD2 (6 bases). V was pared by 1 base and J by 4 bases, with 8 bases between. This CDR3 has 12 amino acids. CDR1 GTSNPN and CDR2 SVGIG come from the germline V gene (reference sequence). The CDR3 is CAWSAGGYEQYF. The CDR3 nucleotides read TGTGCCTGGAGTGCCGGGGGTTACGAGCAGTACTTC.

The chain employs TRBV2 and TRBJ2-7, with a possible D match to TRBD2 (6 bases). The germline CDR1 and CDR2 sequences are SNHLY and FYNNEI. The CDR3 has 12 amino acids. Trimming cost V 7 bases and J 0 bases, with 7 bases left between them. Written as DNA, the CDR3 is TGTGCCAGCACTAGCGACTCCTACGAGCAGTACTTC. Protein: CASTSDSYEQYF.

CDR3: CASSVSAGATYEQYF. CDR3 coding DNA: TGTGCCAGCAGCGTATCAGCGGGTGCAACCTACGAGCAGTACTTC. The V gene is TRBV9, the J gene TRBJ2-7; a weak D match, TRBD2 (6 bases). The CDR3 runs 15 residues. Trimming cost V 1 base and J 2 bases, with 13 bases left between them. CDR1 and CDR2 from the germline V gene are SGDLS and YYNGEE.

The chain couples TRBV6-1 to TRBJ2-1; 16 bases are a match to TRBD2. In germline, CDR1 is MNHNS, CDR2 SASEGT. The length of the CDR3 is 20 residues. The J segment lost 1 base and the V segment lost 2 bases, leaving 8 bases of the junction unmatched. DNA for the CDR3: TGTGCCAGCAGTGAACTCCCGGGACTAGCGGGAGGGCGTTCCTACAATGAGCAGTTCTTC. The encoded protein is CASSELPGLAGGRSYNEQFF.

This clone was counted between two and nine times. This chain joins TRBV11-2 and TRBJ2-7, with 9 bases that match TRBD2. The J segment lost 6 bases and the V segment lost 3 bases, leaving 6 bases of the junction unmatched. This CDR3 region has 14 residues. Germline CDR1 is SGHAT and CDR2 is FQNNGV. In nucleotides, the CDR3 is TGTGCCAGCAGCTTTTATAGCGGGAGACGCGAGCAGTACTTC. This codes for CASSFYSGRREQYF. Filled out from reference TRBV11-2 and TRBJ2-7, the complete variable domain reads EAGVAQSPRYKIIEKRQSVAFWCNPISGHATLYWYQQILGQGPKLLIQFQNNGVVDDSQLPKDRFSAERLKGVDSTLKIQPAKLEDSAVYLCASSFYSGRREQYFGPGTRLTVT.